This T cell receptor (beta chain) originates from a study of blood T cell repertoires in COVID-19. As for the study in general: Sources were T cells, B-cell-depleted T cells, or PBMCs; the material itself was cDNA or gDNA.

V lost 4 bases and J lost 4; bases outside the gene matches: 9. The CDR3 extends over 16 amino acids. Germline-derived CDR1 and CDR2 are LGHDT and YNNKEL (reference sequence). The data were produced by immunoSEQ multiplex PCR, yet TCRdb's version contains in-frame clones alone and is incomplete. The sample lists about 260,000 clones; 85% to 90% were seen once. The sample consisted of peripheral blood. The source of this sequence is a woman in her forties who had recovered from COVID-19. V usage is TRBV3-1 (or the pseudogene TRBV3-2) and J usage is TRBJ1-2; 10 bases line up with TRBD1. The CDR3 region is CASSRDRGFVGYGYTF. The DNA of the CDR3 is TGTGCCAGCAGCCGGGACAGGGGATTCGTAGGCTATGGCTACACCTTC.